These T cell receptor beta chains were read from a single sample in a study of shared clonotypes between healthy human individuals. Clones were read by immunoSEQ multiplex PCR, and TCRdb kept only the in-frame ones, dropping some. The sample includes 450,000 or so clones, approximately 80% seen only once; the top ten take about 12%. Material for sequencing was PBMCs. All receptors come from a woman between 40 and 50 years old in good health. Some clones in this sample may be carry-over from other donors' samples. CDR3s include the opening cysteine and the closing phenylalanine or tryptophan. The D gene is left open where the match is weak. Rows give clone size only sometimes, using once, few, many, or a class for an expanded clone.

v_gene: TRBV6-6
abundance: NA
j_gene: TRBJ2-7
d_gene: NA
CDR3aa: CASSYGLGYEQYF
CDR3nt: TGTGCCAGCAGTTATGGGTTAGGGTACGAGCAGTACTTC

v_gene: TRBV18
abundance: NA
j_gene: TRBJ2-5
d_gene: TRBD1
CDR3aa: CASSPNDREETQYF
CDR3nt: TGTGCCAGCTCACCGAACGACAGGGAAGAGACCCAGTACTTC

v_gene: TRBV11-2
abundance: NA
j_gene: TRBJ2-7
d_gene: NA
CDR3aa: CASSLVQGGLYEQYF
CDR3nt: TGTGCCAGCAGCTTAGTACAGGGCGGCCTCTACGAGCAGTACTTC

v_gene: TRBV2
abundance: NA
j_gene: TRBJ2-3
d_gene: NA
CDR3aa: CASSERRDTDTQYF
CDR3nt: TGTGCCAGCAGTGAAAGAAGAGACACAGATACGCAGTATTTT

v_gene: TRBV13
abundance: NA
j_gene: TRBJ1-3
d_gene: NA
CDR3aa: CASGIGNTIYF
CDR3nt: TGTGCCAGCGGTATTGGAAACACCATATATTTT

v_gene: TRBV10-3
abundance: NA
j_gene: TRBJ2-7
d_gene: TRBD2
CDR3aa: CAISTSGYEQYF
CDR3nt: TGTGCCATCAGTACTAGCGGATACGAGCAGTACTTC

v_gene: TRBV5-1
abundance: NA
j_gene: TRBJ2-4
d_gene: NA
CDR3aa: CASSSGTILAKNIQYF
CDR3nt: TGCGCCAGCAGCTCCGGGACAATACTAGCCAAAAACATTCAGTACTTC

v_gene: TRBV10-3
abundance: NA
j_gene: TRBJ1-2
d_gene: NA
CDR3aa: CAISESTAAGGYTF
CDR3nt: TGTGCCATCAGTGAGTCTACAGCCGCGGGGGGCTACACCTTC

v_gene: TRBV11-2
abundance: NA
j_gene: TRBJ1-1
d_gene: TRBD1
CDR3aa: CASSLNGQENTEAFF
CDR3nt: TGTGCCAGCAGCTTAAACGGACAGGAGAACACTGAAGCTTTCTTT

v_gene: TRBV28
abundance: NA
j_gene: TRBJ1-4
d_gene: NA
CDR3aa: CASQAPNEKLFF
CDR3nt: TGTGCCAGTCAAGCCCCCAATGAAAAACTGTTTTTT

v_gene: TRBV10-3
abundance: few
j_gene: TRBJ2-7
d_gene: NA
CDR3aa: CAISWDGYEQYF
CDR3nt: TGTGCCATCAGCTGGGACGGCTACGAGCAGTACTTC

v_gene: TRBV9
abundance: NA
j_gene: TRBJ2-1
d_gene: NA
CDR3aa: CASSVGPEDNEQFF
CDR3nt: TGTGCCAGCAGCGTAGGTCCGGAGGACAATGAGCAGTTCTTC

v_gene: TRBV7-2
abundance: few
j_gene: TRBJ2-3
d_gene: TRBD2
CDR3aa: CASSLSASGGESDTQYF
CDR3nt: TGTGCCAGCAGCTTGAGTGCGTCGGGAGGAGAGTCAGATACGCAGTATTTT

v_gene: TRBV7-2
abundance: NA
j_gene: TRBJ1-2
d_gene: NA
CDR3aa: CASSPHAGPIYGYTF
CDR3nt: TGTGCCAGCAGCCCTCACGCGGGTCCCATCTATGGCTACACCTTC

v_gene: TRBV5-4
abundance: NA
j_gene: TRBJ2-7
d_gene: NA
CDR3aa: CASSLTDSSYEQYF
CDR3nt: TGTGCCAGCAGCTTGACAGATAGCTCCTACGAGCAGTACTTC